A single sample is the source of the 5 T cell receptor beta chains below, sequenced in a study of CD8+ T cells in alopecia areata. RNA was extracted and reverse transcribed into cDNA as the sequencing template. Profiled with immunoSEQ multiplex PCR; TCRdb holds only in-frame clones, not every one. Seen here are around 100,000 clones, 55% observed once, and the top ten hold around 9%. The specimen was CD4+ T cells sorted from blood. The source is a human donor in good health.

Concerning this clone itself: A junction end diverges from the germline sequence, so it may reflect a read error. The chain links TRBV2 to TRBJ2-7, with D possibly called TRBD1 or TRBD2 (5 bases each). This CDR3 has 10 residues. From germline, CDR1 is SNHLY and CDR2 FYNNEI. The DNA for the CDR3 is TGTGCCAGCAGATGGGAGACAGCCCAGTTC. Protein: CASRWETAQF.

CDR3 in DNA: TGTGCCAGCAGTGAATCAGGGCAGATGAGCTCTGGGGCCAACGTCCTGACTTTC. This sequence encodes CASSESGQMSSGANVLTF. The chain carries TRBV25-1 and TRBJ2-6; D might be TRBD1 (5 bases). Germline assignment: CDR1 MGHDK and CDR2 SYGVNS. V was pared by 1 base and J by 0 bases, with 13 bases between. The CDR3 sequence is 18 residues long.

The chain recombines TRBV29-1 with TRBJ2-5, with 9 positions matching TRBD2. This CDR3 region has 13 residues. Per the germline V gene, CDR1 is SQVTM and CDR2 is ANQGSEA. Trimming removed 4 bases from V and 5 bases from J; junction bases left unmatched: 5. This chain's CDR3 is CSVGPAGGETQYF. DNA for the CDR3: TGCAGCGTTGGACCGGCGGGAGGGGAGACCCAGTACTTC.

The chain joins TRBV30 to TRBJ2-1, with D perhaps given as TRBD1 or TRBD2 (5 bases each). V was trimmed by 0 bases and J by 12 bases, leaving 18 bases between them. The CDR3 is made up of 14 amino acids. Germline-derived CDR1 and CDR2 are GTSNPN and SVGIG (reference sequence). This CDR3 is CAWSVPQQSGGQFF. The CDR3 DNA reads TGTGCCTGGAGTGTACCCCAACAGAGTGGGGGGCAGTTCTTC. Drawing the rest from reference TRBV30 and TRBJ2-1, the complete variable domain is SQTIHQWPATLVQPVGSPLSLECTVEGTSNPNLYWYRQAAGRGLQLLFYSVGIGQISSEVPQNLSASRPQDRQFILSSKKLLLSDSGFYLCAWSVPQQSGGQFFGPGTRLTVL.

The CDR3 spells CASSPGASAGGHPSTDTQYF. The CDR3 DNA is TGTGCCAGTAGTCCAGGTGCCTCGGCGGGGGGGCATCCTAGCACAGATACGCAGTATTTT. The chain couples TRBV19 to TRBJ2-3; 9 bases are shared with TRBD2. Germline V CDR1 and CDR2: LNHDA, SQIVND (reference sequence). J was trimmed by 0 bases and V by 5 bases; bases with no gene match: 18. The length of the CDR3 is 20 residues.